These 29 T cell receptor beta chains came from one sample sequenced in a study of OX40 agonist ivuxolimab in advanced cancers. The table came from immunoSEQ multiplex PCR; TCRdb's copy has only in-frame clones and leaves some out. Counted here are fewer than 65,000 clones, around nine tenths occurring once; the ten biggest clones make up around 1%. Sequenced here: CD4+ or CD8+ T cells sorted from blood, sampled in a trial of the OX40 agonist ivuxolimab. The receptor set was obtained from an adult with an advanced solid tumor such as melanoma, head and neck, liver or kidney cancer.

The rearrangement links TRBV28 to TRBJ2-1; 12 bases are a match to TRBD2. Trimming removed 6 bases from V and 7 bases from J; junction bases left unmatched: 4. The CDR3 totals 14 residues. CDR1 and CDR2 (germline): MDHEN, SYDVKM. In DNA form, the CDR3 reads TGTGCCAGCAGGTCGGGACTAGCGGGTAATGAGCAGTTCTTC. Translated: CASRSGLAGNEQFF.

The chain recombines TRBV28 with TRBJ1-1, with D possibly TRBD1 on 6 matching bases. Germline CDR1 MDHEN, CDR2 SYDVKM. Trimming stripped 8 bases from V and 5 bases from J, with 15 bases between. This CDR3 is 13 amino acids long. The CDR3 sequence: CASELEGGTEAFF. In DNA, the CDR3 is TGTGCCAGCGAACTCGAGGGGGGGACTGAAGCTTTCTTT.

This clone was detected only a few times. The chain has TRBV19 and TRBJ2-3, with 7 nucleotides matching TRBD1. The CDR3 runs to 17 residues. From germline, CDR1 is LNHDA and CDR2 SQIVND (reference sequence). The V gene end was trimmed by 5 bases and the J gene end by 1 base; junction bases not matched to a gene: 12. This CDR3 is CASSDARQGHRTDTQYF. The CDR3 DNA follows: TGTGCCAGTAGTGATGCGAGACAGGGCCACCGCACAGATACGCAGTATTTT.

A note on this clone: The sample holds other DNA sequences that translate to the same CDR3. The rearrangement links TRBV29-1 to TRBJ2-5; TRBD1 aligns across 7 bases. J lost 7 bases, V lost 1 base, and 6 bases had no gene match. This CDR3 is 13 amino acids long. Germline CDR1 and CDR2: SQVTM and ANQGSEA. CDR3 nucleotides: TGCAGCGTTGAAGGGTATAACAGGGGGACCCAGTACTTC. Amino acid sequence: CSVEGYNRGTQYF.

The genes are TRBV27 and TRBJ2-3, with a tentative D call TRBD1 (6 bases). The germline V gene encodes CDR1 MNHEY and CDR2 SMNVEV (reference sequence). This CDR3 contains 15 residues. Trimming cost V 6 bases and J 2 bases, with 15 bases left between them. This chain's CDR3 is CASREHQGFTDTQYF. CDR3 nucleotide sequence: TGTGCCAGCAGGGAACACCAGGGGTTCACAGATACGCAGTATTTT.

The chain combines TRBV18 with TRBJ1-5; TRBD1 is a possible D gene (6 bases). Germline-derived CDR1 and CDR2 are KGHSH and LQKENI. The CDR3 spans 15 residues. V lost 3 bases, J lost 4 bases, and 13 bases lay in between. Written as DNA, the CDR3 is TGTGCCAGCTCACCGGGGGCAGGGGTTAATCAGCCCCAGCATTTT. Protein product: CASSPGAGVNQPQHF.

This chain uses TRBV7-9 with TRBJ2-1; TRBD2 might be the D (6 bases). CDR1 and CDR2 (germline): SEHNR, FQNEAQ (reference sequence). The CDR3 extends over 16 amino acids. The germline V and J ends were trimmed by 4 bases and 10 bases, with 23 bases remaining between them. The CDR3 sequence: CASSSKQRLGTGEQFF. The CDR3 DNA reads as TGTGCCAGCAGCTCGAAACAAAGATTAGGGACTGGGGAGCAGTTCTTC.

The V and J genes are TRBV27 and TRBJ2-6; D gene uncertain. The CDR3 has 14 residues. V lost 5 bases to trimming and J lost 0 bases, with 5 bases between them. Germline CDR1 reads MNHEY; CDR2 reads SMNVEV (reference sequence). CDR3 region: CASSVYSGANVLTF. The CDR3 nucleotides are TGTGCCAGCAGTGTCTACTCTGGGGCCAACGTCCTGACTTTC.

V and J are TRBV30 and TRBJ2-6, with unresolved D. The CDR3 has 13 residues. Germline V gene data show CDR1 as GTSNPN and CDR2 as SVGIG (reference sequence). CDR3 protein: CASPEWGANVLTF. In DNA, the CDR3 is TGTGCTTCCCCGGAGTGGGGGGCCAACGTCCTGACTTTC. Supplemented by reference TRBV30 and TRBJ2-6, the full variable domain reads SQTIHQWPATLVQPVGSPLSLECTVEGTSNPNLYWYRQAAGRGLQLLFYSVGIGQISSEVPQNLSASRPQDRQFILSSKKLLLSDSGFYLCASPEWGANVLTFGAGSRLTVL.

The CDR3 reads CAISADVSNTGELFF. The CDR3 DNA sequence: TGTGCCATCAGTGCCGACGTTTCGAACACCGGGGAGCTGTTTTTT. This rearrangement joins TRBV10-3 to TRBJ2-2; D gene ambiguous. V was shortened by 4 bases and J by 0 bases, with 9 bases between the two germline ends. CDR1 is ENHRY and CDR2 is SYGVKD in the germline V gene. The CDR3 has 15 amino acids.

The V call is TRBV7-6, the J call TRBJ1-3; TRBD1 matches at 7 bases. Trimming removed 0 bases from V and 0 bases from J; junction bases left unmatched: 2. Germline V gene lookup returns CDR1 SGHVS and CDR2 FNYEAQ. This CDR3 spans 16 amino acids. This CDR3 reads CASSLAGQLSGNTIYF. Here the CDR3 DNA reads TGTGCCAGCAGCTTAGCGGGACAGCTCTCTGGAAACACCATATATTTT.

As to this clone: The junction shows a germline mismatch at one end, possibly a read error. The V and J genes are TRBV27 and TRBJ1-2; no clear D. Per the germline V gene, CDR1 is MNHEY and CDR2 is SMNVEV (reference sequence). This CDR3 is built from 15 residues. In DNA, the CDR3 is TGTGCCAGCAGTCCAGTTAGTTGGACGACGGTATCCAAGTCTTTC. Protein sequence: CASSPVSWTTVSKSF.

The chain combines TRBV19 with TRBJ2-5, with TRBD1 as a possible D gene (7 bases). CDR1 LNHDA and CDR2 SQIVND come from the germline V gene (reference sequence). The CDR3 totals 12 residues. The germline V and J ends were trimmed by 8 bases and 6 bases, with 13 bases remaining between them. CDR3 sequence (DNA): TGTGCCAGTGGAGGGACAGCGAAGACCCAGTACTTC. It is translated as CASGGTAKTQYF.

This clone was seen once. The V call is TRBV7-9, the J call TRBJ1-2; possibly TRBD1 for D (5 bases). Germline V gene sequence: CDR1 SEHNR, CDR2 FQNEAQ (reference sequence). The CDR3 contains 15 residues. V lost 0 bases and J lost 8, with 16 bases in between. The CDR3 DNA is TGTGCCAGCAGCTTAGCGGGGCAGGGCGGTGAAGGCTACACCTTC. Amino acids: CASSLAGQGGEGYTF. The full variable domain, with the rest looked up from reference TRBV7-9 and TRBJ1-2, is DTGVSQNPRHKITKRGQNVTFRCDPISEHNRLYWYRQTLGQGPEFLTYFQNEAQLEKSRLLSDRFSAERPKGSFSTLEIQRTEQGDSAMYLCASSLAGQGGEGYTFGSGTRLTVV.

V and J are TRBV10-3 and TRBJ1-2, with 7 bases that match TRBD1. In germline, CDR1 is ENHRY, CDR2 SYGVKD. This CDR3 has 13 residues. V shed 7 bases and J 8 bases; nucleotides not matched to a gene: 10. DNA for the CDR3: TGTGCCATCACCTTACAGGGGTTCGACGGCTACACCTTC. Protein: CAITLQGFDGYTF.

V is TRBV2 and J is TRBJ1-2, with D unclear. This CDR3 has 11 residues. The germline V gene encodes CDR1 SNHLY and CDR2 FYNNEI. V gave up 2 bases and J gave up 12 bases, with 10 bases separating them. The CDR3 DNA reads as TGTGCCAGCAGTGAACCCGCCGGGAACACCTTC. Translating it yields CASSEPAGNTF.

The rearrangement uses TRBV4-3 and TRBJ1-1, with D perhaps matching TRBD1 (6 bases). CDR3 length equals 14 residues. V lost 1 base and J 3 bases, leaving 9 bases between the germline ends. Germline assignment: CDR1 LGHNA and CDR2 YSLEER. CDR3 sequence (DNA): TGCGCCAGCAGCCAAGCAGGGGAGGACACTGAAGCTTTCTTT. As protein: CASSQAGEDTEAFF.

The chain has TRBV28 and TRBJ1-5; D gene ambiguous. The CDR3 runs to 16 residues. V was trimmed by 1 base and J by 1 base, leaving 11 bases between them. Germline CDR1 reads MDHEN; CDR2 reads SYDVKM. The CDR3 loop reads CASSLSIGNSNQPQHF. The CDR3 DNA reads TGTGCCAGCAGTTTATCTATAGGGAACAGCAATCAGCCCCAGCATTTT.

The CDR3 loop reads CASSQDSEQFF. In DNA, the CDR3 is TGCGCCAGCAGCCAAGATTCCGAGCAGTTCTTC. The chain recombines TRBV4-1 with TRBJ2-1; D call uncertain. V lost 0 bases, J lost 10 bases, and 4 bases lay in between. The CDR3 has 11 residues. CDR1 is MGHRA and CDR2 is YSYEKL in the germline V gene.

The chain links TRBV4-3 to TRBJ2-7, with D possibly TRBD2 on 5 matching bases. The CDR3 totals 16 residues. Germline values: CDR1 LGHNA, CDR2 YSLEER. With 0 bases removed from V and 7 bases from J, the gap between germline ends came to 19 bases. CDR3 nucleotides: TGCGCCAGCAGCCAAGAAGAACTAGGGAATCTCCGAGAGCAGTACTTC. This sequence encodes CASSQEELGNLREQYF.

The rearrangement links TRBV9 to TRBJ2-7; D possibly matches TRBD1 or TRBD2 (5 bases each). Germline V gene sequence: CDR1 SGDLS, CDR2 YYNGEE. Trimming removed 4 bases from V and 2 bases from J, with 13 bases in between. The CDR3 length is 14 residues. Written as DNA, the CDR3 is TGTGCCAGCAGCAATAATAGGGGACCCTACGAGCAGTACTTC. Amino acid sequence: CASSNNRGPYEQYF. Drawing the rest from reference TRBV9 and TRBJ2-7, the complete variable domain is DSGVTQTPKHLITATGQRVTLRCSPRSGDLSVYWYQQSLDQGLQFLIQYYNGEERAKGNILERFSAQQFPDLHSELNLSSLELGDSALYFCASSNNRGPYEQYFGPGTRLTVT.

The V gene is TRBV7-9, the J gene TRBJ2-5; D is possibly TRBD1 (6 bases). CDR3 length: 16 amino acids. Trimming left V 6 bases short and J 1 base short, with 18 bases between. Germline lookup yields CDR1 SEHNR and CDR2 FQNEAQ (reference sequence). The CDR3 is CASSWGTQHIQETQYF. The CDR3 bases are TGTGCCAGCAGTTGGGGGACACAGCATATCCAAGAGACCCAGTACTTC. Full variable domain (outside the CDR3, taken from reference TRBV7-9 and TRBJ2-5): DTGVSQNPRHKITKRGQNVTFRCDPISEHNRLYWYRQTLGQGPEFLTYFQNEAQLEKSRLLSDRFSAERPKGSFSTLEIQRTEQGDSAMYLCASSWGTQHIQETQYFGPGTRLLVL.

The V gene is TRBV6-1, the J gene TRBJ2-3; D not resolved. Trimming took 1 base from V and 4 from J, leaving 6 bases between them. Germline V gene data show CDR1 as MNHNS and CDR2 as SASEGT. CDR3 size: 13 residues. This CDR3 is CASSEGVADTQYF. For the CDR3, the DNA is TGTGCCAGCAGTGAAGGGGTGGCAGATACGCAGTATTTT.

The genes are TRBV4-3 and TRBJ2-1, with TRBD2 matching over 8 bases. This CDR3 spans 19 amino acids. J was trimmed by 1 base and V by 0 bases; bases with no gene match: 11. Per germline, CDR1 LGHNA and CDR2 YSLEER. CDR3 sequence (DNA): TGCGCCAGCAGCCAAGACCCCCCAACTAGCGGCTTTTCCTACAATGAGCAGTTCTTC. Translation: CASSQDPPTSGFSYNEQFF.

The genes are TRBV6-4 and TRBJ2-7, with 15 bases aligning to TRBD2. CDR3 length: 16 residues. Germline V lookup: CDR1 MRHNA, CDR2 SNTAGT. V lost 11 bases, J lost 6 bases, and 14 bases stayed unmatched. The DNA for the CDR3 is TGTGCCCGGACTAGCGGGAGGGAGGTGTATGGCCCCGAGCAGTACTTC. As protein: CARTSGREVYGPEQYF.

The V and J genes are TRBV7-9 and TRBJ2-6; D ambiguous. CDR3 length equals 15 residues. Trimming removed 0 bases at V and 5 bases at J, with 8 bases between. Germline CDR1 reads SEHNR; CDR2 reads FQNEAQ (reference sequence). CDR3 amino acids: CASSLASGWANVLTF. CDR3 DNA: TGTGCCAGCAGCTTAGCATCTGGGTGGGCCAACGTCCTGACTTTC.

The chain links TRBV10-3 to TRBJ1-2; tentatively, D is TRBD1 (5 bases). V lost 4 bases, J lost 2 bases, and 14 bases lay in between. Germline assignment: CDR1 ENHRY and CDR2 SYGVKD. There are 15 residues in the CDR3. The CDR3 loop reads CAISAPGTVNYGYTF. Written as DNA, the CDR3 is TGTGCCATCAGTGCCCCCGGGACGGTCAACTATGGCTACACCTTC.

The chain links TRBV28 to TRBJ2-7, with 10 bases lining up with TRBD1. This CDR3 has 13 residues. Germline trimming cut 8 bases from V and 6 bases from J; bases unmatched to any gene: 7. Germline assignment: CDR1 MDHEN and CDR2 SYDVKM. The DNA for the CDR3 is TGTGCCAGCCACGGGACAGGGGCCGGCGAGCAGTACTTC. Encoded protein: CASHGTGAGEQYF.

V is TRBV5-6 and J is TRBJ2-5; possibly TRBD1 for D (6 bases). The CDR3 contains 13 residues. V lost 0 bases and J 3 bases, leaving 6 bases between the germline ends. Per germline, CDR1 SGHDT and CDR2 YYEEEE. The CDR3: CASSLGDKETQYF. In nucleotides, the CDR3 is TGTGCCAGCAGCTTGGGGGACAAAGAGACCCAGTACTTC.